The 22 T cell receptor beta chains below were found in one sample sequenced in a study of blood T cell repertoires in COVID-19 (dated by TCRdb to about 2020). Library preparation employed the immunoSEQ multiplex PCR assay. TCRdb re-hosts the immuneACCESS table, in-frame sequences only. Its copies lack some clones; in the studies checked, an unresolved V gene accounts for under half of them, and the cause for the rest is not known. The sample table shows tens of thousands of clones, and around 84% are seen once. The ten biggest clones cover roughly 3.5% of the sample. Specimen: peripheral blood. The origin of the receptors is a man aged 50 or older with acute or convalescent COVID-19.

V is TRBV19 and J is TRBJ2-5, with 8 bases matching TRBD2. Germline V CDR1 and CDR2: LNHDA, SQIVND (reference sequence). Unmatched junction bases numbered 6, after V lost 10 bases and J lost 2 bases. This CDR3 has 13 residues. The CDR3 reads CATLADQQETQYF. The CDR3 nucleotides read TGTGCCACACTAGCGGACCAACAAGAGACCCAGTACTTC.

The gene calls are TRBV27 and TRBJ2-7, with 8 bases aligning to TRBD1. Germline CDR1 is MNHEY and CDR2 is SMNVEV (reference sequence). The CDR3 loop spans 14 amino acids. V dropped 4 bases and J dropped 4; count of bases not matched to a gene: 6. The CDR3, as DNA: TGTGCCAGCAGTTCCCGGACAGGGAAGTACGAGCAGTACTTC. Translation: CASSSRTGKYEQYF.

This clone has just a few counts. The CDR3 here is CASSTGQENYEQYF. The DNA for the CDR3 is TGTGCCAGCAGCACGGGACAGGAAAATTACGAGCAGTACTTC. This rearrangement joins TRBV7-2 to TRBJ2-7; 8 positions match TRBD1. This CDR3 region has 14 residues. Trimming removed 5 bases from V and 4 bases from J; junction bases left unmatched: 7. Germline values: CDR1 SGHTA, CDR2 FQGNSA.

CDR3 sequence (DNA): TGTGCCAGCAACCCTAGCGGGGGGGTCGGTACGCAGTATTTT. This sequence encodes CASNPSGGVGTQYF. V gene TRBV2 combines with J gene TRBJ2-3; 12 nucleotides align to TRBD2. J lost 8 bases, V lost 7 bases, and 7 bases had no gene match. Germline V gene lookup returns CDR1 SNHLY and CDR2 FYNNEI. The CDR3 sequence is 14 residues long.

The chain uses TRBV9 and TRBJ2-2; weak D call: TRBD2 (6 bases). This CDR3 region has 14 residues. Between the trimmed V and J ends, which lost 4 bases and 3 bases, there was a span of 10 bases. Per germline, CDR1 SGDLS and CDR2 YYNGEE. The CDR3 DNA follows: TGTGCCAGCAGCCCCGCTAGCGACACCGGGGAGCTGTTTTTT. It encodes CASSPASDTGELFF.

The rearrangement uses TRBV28 and TRBJ2-4, with D possibly being TRBD1 (6 bases). Germline V CDR1 and CDR2: MDHEN, SYDVKM. This CDR3 is built from 14 residues. Trimming left V 3 bases short and J 5 bases short, with 11 bases between. As DNA, the CDR3 is TGTGCCAGCAGTTTGATTAACAGGGAAAACATTCAGTACTTC. Residues: CASSLINRENIQYF.

The chain employs TRBV10-3 and TRBJ2-1; a weak D match, TRBD2 (6 bases). CDR3 length: 13 residues. The V and J ends lost 0 bases and 8 bases respectively, with 8 bases between them. Germline values: CDR1 ENHRY, CDR2 SYGVKD. CDR3 sequence reads: CAISESGTYEQFF. CDR3 in DNA: TGTGCCATCAGTGAGTCAGGGACTTATGAGCAGTTCTTC.

This clone ranks as medium-sized. The CDR3: CASSQAGGNTGELFF. Written as DNA, the CDR3 is TGTGCCAGCAGCCAAGCCGGCGGGAACACCGGGGAGCTGTTTTTT. The rearrangement joins TRBV4-2 to TRBJ2-2; no reliable D call. CDR1 is LGHNA and CDR2 is YNFKEQ in the germline V gene. CDR3 length: 15 residues. Trimming shortened V by 1 base and J by 1 base, and 7 bases separated the two germline ends.

This clone was detected once. The chain is built from TRBV28 and TRBJ2-3; 8 bases are a match to TRBD2. Germline V gives CDR1 MDHEN, CDR2 SYDVKM. V shed 1 base, J shed 2 bases, and the junction held 5 bases outside the gene matches. The CDR3 consists of 16 residues. CDR3 DNA sequence: TGTGCCAGCAGTTTATATTCGGGGGGGGACACAGATACGCAGTATTTT. It yields the protein CASSLYSGGDTDTQYF.

This clone was seen once. V gene TRBV5-4 combines with J gene TRBJ2-5; 7 positions agree with TRBD2. V was clipped by 2 bases and J by 4 bases; unmatched bases: 2. This CDR3 spans 13 amino acids. CDR1 is SGHNT, CDR2 YYREEE, per germline (reference sequence). The CDR3 region is CASSLLAGETQYF. In DNA, the CDR3 is TGTGCCAGCAGCTTATTAGCGGGAGAGACCCAGTACTTC.

This clone was counted a single time. V is TRBV12-3 or TRBV12-4 and J is TRBJ1-3; D is unresolved. Deletions cut 5 bases from V and 0 bases from J, with 5 bases between. The CDR3 length is 13 residues. CDR3 bases: TGTGCCAGCAGTCCCTACTCTGGAAACACCATATATTTT. Protein: CASSPYSGNTIYF.

The chain couples TRBV27 to TRBJ2-6, with TRBD2 identical over 9 bases. The CDR3 is 17 residues long. Germline values: CDR1 MNHEY, CDR2 SMNVEV (reference sequence). V shed 8 bases, J shed 0 bases, and the junction held 8 bases outside the gene matches. CDR3 bases: TGTGCCAGCTCGAAAGCGGGGGGACCCTCTGGGGCCAACGTCCTGACTTTC. Translating it yields CASSKAGGPSGANVLTF.

This clone was seen once. V is TRBV25-1 and J is TRBJ2-7; tentatively, D is TRBD1 (5 bases). V gave up 7 bases and J gave up 0 bases, with 7 bases separating them. This CDR3 is built from 12 residues. Germline V gene data show CDR1 as MGHDK and CDR2 as SYGVNS. The CDR3 coding sequence is TGTGCCAGCAAGCAGGGCTCCTACGAGCAGTACTTC. Translating gives CASKQGSYEQYF.

CDR3 in amino acids: CASSSGGNSPLHF. For the CDR3, the DNA is TGTGCCAGCAGTTCGGGTGGTAATTCACCCCTCCACTTT. This rearrangement joins TRBV28 to TRBJ1-6; D is ambiguous. The V gene's germline CDR1 is MDHEN and CDR2 SYDVKM. The CDR3 runs to 13 residues. V was cut by 4 bases and J by 6 bases, with 7 bases left in between.

The CDR3 loop reads CASSLRGNYGYTF. The DNA of the CDR3 is TGTGCCAGCAGTTTAAGAGGGAACTATGGCTACACCTTC. The rearrangement joins TRBV12-3 or TRBV12-4 to TRBJ1-2; D gene unclear. With 2 bases removed from V and 2 bases from J, the gap between germline ends came to 6 bases. The CDR3 loop spans 13 amino acids.

The rearrangement uses TRBV13 and TRBJ1-4; D is undetermined. This CDR3 spans 15 amino acids. The V gene lost 5 bases and the J gene lost 8 bases, with 18 bases spanning the gap. Looked up from germline, CDR1 is PRHDT and CDR2 is FYEKMQ (reference sequence). CDR3 in amino acids: CASSPTGGQREKLFF. The CDR3 DNA reads as TGTGCCAGCAGCCCCACGGGAGGGCAGAGAGAAAAACTGTTTTTT.

The chain combines TRBV3-1 (or the pseudogene TRBV3-2) with TRBJ1-2; weak D call: TRBD1 (5 bases). CDR1 and CDR2 from the germline V gene are LGHDT and YNNKEL (reference sequence). V was trimmed by 3 bases and J by 4 bases, leaving 9 bases between them. This CDR3 has 13 amino acids. The CDR3: CASSQGGSYGYTF. The CDR3 region has the DNA TGTGCCAGCAGCCAGGGGGGAAGCTATGGCTACACCTTC.

This clone was observed once. This rearrangement joins TRBV15 to TRBJ1-3; TRBD1 matches 7 bases. The CDR3 consists of 15 residues. Losses at the gene ends were 1 base for V and 2 bases for J; bases not matched to a gene: 2. The germline gives CDR1 LNHNV, CDR2 YYDKDF (reference sequence). The CDR3, as DNA: TGTGCCACCAGCAGAGTAACAGGGGCTGGAAACACCATATATTTT. This gives the protein CATSRVTGAGNTIYF.

CDR3 in amino acids: CASSSQGPNTEAFF. The CDR3 nucleotides read TGTGCCAGCAGTTCACAGGGCCCGAACACTGAAGCTTTCTTT. This rearrangement joins TRBV27 to TRBJ1-1; possibly TRBD1 for D (6 bases). The V end lost 4 bases, the J end lost 1 base, and 10 bases lay between the germline ends. CDR1 is MNHEY, CDR2 SMNVEV, per germline (reference sequence). The CDR3 runs to 14 residues.

The CDR3 loop reads CASSLRQGEGGNTIYF. The CDR3 coding sequence is TGTGCCAGCAGCTTGCGACAGGGGGAAGGTGGAAACACCATATATTTT. The chain recombines TRBV7-2 with TRBJ1-3, with 9 positions matching TRBD1. The CDR3 runs to 16 residues. CDR1 and CDR2 (germline): SGHTA, FQGNSA. The V segment lost 3 bases and the J segment 3 bases; nucleotides outside the gene matches: 6.

The rearrangement links TRBV15 to TRBJ2-3; the D gene is possibly TRBD2 (6 bases). Trimming cost V 2 bases and J 2 bases, with 11 bases left between them. Germline assignment: CDR1 LNHNV and CDR2 YYDKDF (reference sequence). The CDR3 spans 15 residues. CDR3 bases: TGTGCCACCAGCAGAACACGGGGGTTCACAGATACGCAGTATTTT. Amino acid sequence: CATSRTRGFTDTQYF.

This chain joins TRBV7-2 and TRBJ2-1, with 12 positions matching TRBD2. V shed 10 bases and J 7 bases; nucleotides not matched to a gene: 11. The CDR3 length is 15 residues. Germline assignment: CDR1 SGHTA and CDR2 FQGNSA. CDR3 in amino acids: CATFLTSGGVNEQFF. In DNA, the CDR3 is TGTGCCACCTTCCTGACTAGCGGGGGAGTAAATGAGCAGTTCTTC.